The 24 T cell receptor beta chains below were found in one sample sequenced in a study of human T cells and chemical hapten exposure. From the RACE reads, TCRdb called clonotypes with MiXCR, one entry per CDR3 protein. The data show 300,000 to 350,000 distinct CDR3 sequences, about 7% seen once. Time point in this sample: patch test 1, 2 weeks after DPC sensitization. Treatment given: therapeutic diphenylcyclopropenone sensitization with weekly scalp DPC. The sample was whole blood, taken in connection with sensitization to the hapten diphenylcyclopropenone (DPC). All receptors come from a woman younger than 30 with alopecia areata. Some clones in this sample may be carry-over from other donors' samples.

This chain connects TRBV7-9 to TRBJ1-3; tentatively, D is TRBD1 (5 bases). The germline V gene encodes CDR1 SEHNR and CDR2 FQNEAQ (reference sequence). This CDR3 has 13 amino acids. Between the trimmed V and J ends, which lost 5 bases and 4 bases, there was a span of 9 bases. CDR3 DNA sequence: TGTGCCAGCAGCCGGGGGGACGGAAACACCATATATTTT. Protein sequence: CASSRGDGNTIYF.

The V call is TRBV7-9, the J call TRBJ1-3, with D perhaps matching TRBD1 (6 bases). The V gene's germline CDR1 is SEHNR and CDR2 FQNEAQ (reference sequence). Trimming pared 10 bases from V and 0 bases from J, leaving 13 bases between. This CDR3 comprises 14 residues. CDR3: CATSGASSGNTIYF. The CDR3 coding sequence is TGTGCCACTTCGGGGGCTTCCTCTGGAAACACCATATATTTT. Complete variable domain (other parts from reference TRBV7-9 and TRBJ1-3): DTGVSQNPRHKITKRGQNVTFRCDPISEHNRLYWYRQTLGQGPEFLTYFQNEAQLEKSRLLSDRFSAERPKGSFSTLEIQRTEQGDSAMYLCATSGASSGNTIYFGEGSWLTVV.

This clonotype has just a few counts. CDR3 in DNA: TGTGCCAGCAGCCTCTCTGGGCGGGGGACTTCCTACGAGCAGTACTTC. Translating gives CASSLSGRGTSYEQYF. The rearrangement links TRBV3-1 to TRBJ2-7, with 7 bases lining up with TRBD2. Germline assignment: CDR1 LGHDT and CDR2 YNNKEL (reference sequence). Trimming removed 4 bases from V and 1 base from J; junction bases left unmatched: 10. This CDR3 comprises 16 residues.

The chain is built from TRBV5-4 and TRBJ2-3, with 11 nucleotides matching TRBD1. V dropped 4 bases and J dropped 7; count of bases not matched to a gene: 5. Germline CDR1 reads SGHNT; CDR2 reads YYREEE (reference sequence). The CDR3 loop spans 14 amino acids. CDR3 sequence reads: CASSADRGLNTQYF. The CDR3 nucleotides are TGTGCCAGCAGCGCGGACAGGGGGCTTAATACGCAGTATTTT.

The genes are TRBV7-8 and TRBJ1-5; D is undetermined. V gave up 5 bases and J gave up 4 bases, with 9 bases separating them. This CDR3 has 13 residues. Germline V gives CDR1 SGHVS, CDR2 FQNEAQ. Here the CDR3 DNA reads TGTGCCAGCAGCCTTTCCTTAAATCAGCCCCAGCATTTT. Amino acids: CASSLSLNQPQHF.

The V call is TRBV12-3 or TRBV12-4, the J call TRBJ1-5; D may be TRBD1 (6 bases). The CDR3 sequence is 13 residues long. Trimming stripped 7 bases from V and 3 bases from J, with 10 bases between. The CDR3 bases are TGTGCCAGCAAAGGACAGAACAATCAGCCCCAGCATTTT. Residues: CASKGQNNQPQHF.

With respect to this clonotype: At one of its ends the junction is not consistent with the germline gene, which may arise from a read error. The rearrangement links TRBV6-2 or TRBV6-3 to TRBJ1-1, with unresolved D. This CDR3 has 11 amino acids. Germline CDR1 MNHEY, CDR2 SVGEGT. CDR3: CASRLNTKAFF. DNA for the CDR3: TGTGCCAGCAGGTTAAACACTAAAGCTTTCTTT.

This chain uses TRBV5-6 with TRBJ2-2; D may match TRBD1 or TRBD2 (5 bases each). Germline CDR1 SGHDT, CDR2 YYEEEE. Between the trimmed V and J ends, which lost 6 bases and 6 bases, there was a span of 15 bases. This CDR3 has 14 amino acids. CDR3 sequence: CASIEGSDPGELFF. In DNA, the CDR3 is TGTGCCAGCATCGAGGGGTCGGACCCCGGGGAGCTGTTTTTT.

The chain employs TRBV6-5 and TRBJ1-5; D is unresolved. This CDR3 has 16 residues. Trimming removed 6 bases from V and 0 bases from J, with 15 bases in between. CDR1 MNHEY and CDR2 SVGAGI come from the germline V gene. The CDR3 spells CASSINGLNSNQPQHF. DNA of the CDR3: TGTGCCAGCAGCATCAATGGATTAAATAGCAATCAGCCCCAGCATTTT.

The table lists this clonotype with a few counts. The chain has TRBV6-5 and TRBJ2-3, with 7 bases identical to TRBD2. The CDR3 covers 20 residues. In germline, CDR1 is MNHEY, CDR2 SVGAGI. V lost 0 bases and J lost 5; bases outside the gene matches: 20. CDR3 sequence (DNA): TGTGCCAGCAGTTACTCGTCTCCATCCGGAGCGGGGATAGGGATAGATACGCAGTATTTT. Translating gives CASSYSSPSGAGIGIDTQYF.

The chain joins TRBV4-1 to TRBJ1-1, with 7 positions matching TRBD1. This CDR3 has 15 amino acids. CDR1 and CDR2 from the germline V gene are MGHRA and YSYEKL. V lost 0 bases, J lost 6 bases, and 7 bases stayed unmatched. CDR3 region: CASSQDGRGQAEAFF. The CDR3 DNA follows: TGCGCCAGCAGCCAAGATGGTAGGGGGCAGGCTGAAGCTTTCTTT.

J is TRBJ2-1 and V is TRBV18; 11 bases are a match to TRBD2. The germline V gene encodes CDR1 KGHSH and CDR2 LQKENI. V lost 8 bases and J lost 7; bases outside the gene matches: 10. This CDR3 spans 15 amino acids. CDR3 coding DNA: TGTGCCAGCACCGGACAGGGACTAGCGGTGAATGAGCAGTTCTTC. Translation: CASTGQGLAVNEQFF.

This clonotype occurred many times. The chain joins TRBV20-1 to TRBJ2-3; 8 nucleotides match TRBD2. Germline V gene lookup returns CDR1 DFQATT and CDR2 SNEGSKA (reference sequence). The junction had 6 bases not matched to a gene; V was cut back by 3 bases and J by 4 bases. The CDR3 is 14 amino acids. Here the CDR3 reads CSASGGAVADTQYF. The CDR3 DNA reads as TGCAGTGCTAGCGGGGGGGCTGTGGCAGATACGCAGTATTTT.

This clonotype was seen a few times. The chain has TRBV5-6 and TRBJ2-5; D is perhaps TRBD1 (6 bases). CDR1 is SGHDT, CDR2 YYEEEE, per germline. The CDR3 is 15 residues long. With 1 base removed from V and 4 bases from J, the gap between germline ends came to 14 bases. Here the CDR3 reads CASSLMGHTLETQYF. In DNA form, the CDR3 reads TGTGCCAGCAGCTTGATGGGACACACATTAGAGACCCAGTACTTC.

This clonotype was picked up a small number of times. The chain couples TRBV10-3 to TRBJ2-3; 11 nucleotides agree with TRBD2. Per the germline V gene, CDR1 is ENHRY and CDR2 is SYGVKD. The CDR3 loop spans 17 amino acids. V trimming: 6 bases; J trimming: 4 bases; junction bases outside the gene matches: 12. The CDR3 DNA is TGTGCCATCAGGGCCACCTTAGCGGGGGGGCTCCCAGATACGCAGTATTTT. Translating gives CAIRATLAGGLPDTQYF.

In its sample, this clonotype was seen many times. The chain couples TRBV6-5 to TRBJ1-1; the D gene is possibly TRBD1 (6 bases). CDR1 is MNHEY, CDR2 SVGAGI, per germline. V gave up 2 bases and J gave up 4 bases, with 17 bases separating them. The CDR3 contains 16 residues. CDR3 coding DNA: TGTGCCAGCAGTTACCGGCGAGGGGGGGCCGGCACTGAAGCTTTCTTT. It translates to CASSYRRGGAGTEAFF.

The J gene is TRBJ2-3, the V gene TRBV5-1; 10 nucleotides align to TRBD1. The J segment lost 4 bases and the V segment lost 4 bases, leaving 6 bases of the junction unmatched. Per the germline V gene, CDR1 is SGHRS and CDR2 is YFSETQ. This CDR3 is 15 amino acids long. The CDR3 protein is CASSAETGGPDTQYF. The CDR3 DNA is TGCGCCAGCAGCGCGGAGACAGGGGGCCCAGATACGCAGTATTTT.

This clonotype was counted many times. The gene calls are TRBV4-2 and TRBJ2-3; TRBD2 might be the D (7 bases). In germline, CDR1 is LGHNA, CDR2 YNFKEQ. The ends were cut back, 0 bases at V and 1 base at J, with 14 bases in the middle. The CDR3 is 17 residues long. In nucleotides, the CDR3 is TGTGCCAGCAGCCAAGACGGGGGGCGATGGGGCACAGATACGCAGTATTTT. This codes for CASSQDGGRWGTDTQYF.

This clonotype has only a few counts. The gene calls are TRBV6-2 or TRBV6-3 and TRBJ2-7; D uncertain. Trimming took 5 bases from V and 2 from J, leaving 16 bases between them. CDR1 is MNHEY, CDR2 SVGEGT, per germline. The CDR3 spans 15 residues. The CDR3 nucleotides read TGTGCCAGCAGTCAAGCCGCCAGGTCTCCCTACGAGCAGTACTTC. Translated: CASSQAARSPYEQYF.

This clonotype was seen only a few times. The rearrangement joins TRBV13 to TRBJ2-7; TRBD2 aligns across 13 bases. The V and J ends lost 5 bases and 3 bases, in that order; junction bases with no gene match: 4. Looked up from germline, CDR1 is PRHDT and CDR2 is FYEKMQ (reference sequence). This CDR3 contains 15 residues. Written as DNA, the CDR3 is TGTGCCAGCAGCCCGGGACTAGCGGGGTACTACGAGCAGTACTTC. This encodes CASSPGLAGYYEQYF. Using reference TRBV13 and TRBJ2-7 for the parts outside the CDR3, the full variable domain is AAGVIQSPRHLIKEKRETATLKCYPIPRHDTVYWYQQGPGQDPQFLISFYEKMQSDKGSIPDRFSAQQFSDYHSELNMSSLELGDSALYFCASSPGLAGYYEQYFGPGTRLTVT.

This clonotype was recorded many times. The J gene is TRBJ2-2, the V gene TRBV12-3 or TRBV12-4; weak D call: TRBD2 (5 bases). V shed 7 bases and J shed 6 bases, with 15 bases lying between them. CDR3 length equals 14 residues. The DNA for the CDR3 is TGTGCCAGCACCGACCGGGAAGGAGCCGGGGAGCTGTTTTTT. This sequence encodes CASTDREGAGELFF.

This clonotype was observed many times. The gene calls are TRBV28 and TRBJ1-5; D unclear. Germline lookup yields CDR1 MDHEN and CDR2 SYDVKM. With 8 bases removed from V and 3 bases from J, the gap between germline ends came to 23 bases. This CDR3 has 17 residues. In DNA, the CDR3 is TGTGCCAGCCTAGGCCGGATCGGCGGAGAAATCAATCAGCCCCAGCATTTT. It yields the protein CASLGRIGGEINQPQHF.

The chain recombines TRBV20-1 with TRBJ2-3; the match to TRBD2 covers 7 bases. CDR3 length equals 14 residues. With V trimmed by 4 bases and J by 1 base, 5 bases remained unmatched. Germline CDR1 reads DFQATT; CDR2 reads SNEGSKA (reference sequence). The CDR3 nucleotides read TGCAGTGCTATTAGTGGGGGGGGCACAGATACGCAGTATTTT. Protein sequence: CSAISGGGTDTQYF.

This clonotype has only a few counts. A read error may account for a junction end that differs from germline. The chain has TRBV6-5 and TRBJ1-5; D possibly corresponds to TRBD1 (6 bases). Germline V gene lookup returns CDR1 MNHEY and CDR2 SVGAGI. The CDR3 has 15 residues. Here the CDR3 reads CATSYKGGSNQPQHF. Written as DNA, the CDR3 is TGTGCCACCAGTTACAAGGGGGGTAGCAATCAGCCCCAGCATTTT.